The 26 T cell receptor beta chains below come from one sample, sequenced in a study of tumor-infiltrating lymphocytes in primary liver carcinoma. For blood RNA, unsorted whole blood served as the source, and germline DNA was extracted too. The researchers produced TCR beta cDNA from 400 to 650 ng total RNA with a constant-region primer. Library construction for TCR beta comprised three nested multiplex PCR rounds performed with slightly modified ARM-PCR. Use of TRBV1-TRBV30 forward primers with a C-beta reverse primer characterized the first two PCR rounds, which lasted around 11 cycles each. Each CDR3 protein is one row after TCRdb ran MiXCR on the multiplex PCR reads. The data contain hundreds of thousands of distinct CDR3 sequences, 50% to 60% of them singletons. The sample taken for sequencing was peripheral blood. Source of these receptors: a woman aged 25-40 years with primary liver carcinoma and hepatitis B virus infection.

The chain employs TRBV6-6 and TRBJ2-1; D possibly matches TRBD1 or TRBD2 (5 bases each). The CDR3 totals 15 residues. The V end was cut by 8 bases, the J end by 0 bases, with 14 bases between. CDR1 MNHNY and CDR2 SVGAGI come from the germline V gene (reference sequence). CDR3 nucleotides: TGTGCCAGCCATGTGGGACGGGGCTCCTACAATGAGCAGTTCTTC. This codes for CASHVGRGSYNEQFF.

CDR3 protein: CASKVTDEYSYNSPLHF. DNA for the CDR3: TGTGCCAGTAAGGTGACGGACGAGTACTCCTATAATTCACCCCTCCACTTT. The chain employs TRBV19 and TRBJ1-6; D ambiguous. The CDR3 covers 17 residues. The V end lost 7 bases, the J end lost 0 bases, and 16 bases lay between the germline ends. Germline V gene data show CDR1 as LNHDA and CDR2 as SQIVND (reference sequence). The full variable domain, in which reference TRBV19 and TRBJ1-6 provide the parts outside the CDR3, is DGGITQSPKYLFRKEGQNVTLSCEQNLNHDAMYWYRQDPGQGLRLIYYSQIVNDFQKGDIAEGYSVSREKKESFPLTVTSAQKNPTAFYLCASKVTDEYSYNSPLHFGNGTRLTVT.

In the case of this clonotype: The CDR3 does not close with the conserved phenylalanine or tryptophan, likely indicating a read error. The chain joins TRBV6-1 to TRBJ2-1; D remains ambiguous. The CDR3 covers 14 residues. CDR1 is MNHNS and CDR2 is SASEGT in the germline V gene. Between the trimmed V and J ends, which lost 10 bases and 1 base, there was a span of 14 bases. CDR3 amino acids: CAIRQHGSYNEQFY. CDR3 nucleotide sequence: TGTGCCATTCGACAACACGGGTCCTACAATGAGCAGTTCTAC.

On this clonotype itself: A much larger clone sits a single nucleotide away, making a read error possible. The rearrangement joins TRBV6-6 to TRBJ2-7; 8 nucleotides match TRBD1. The CDR3 consists of 16 residues. CDR1 and CDR2 from the germline V gene are MNHNY and SVGAGI (reference sequence). V shed 0 bases and J 6 bases; nucleotides not matched to a gene: 10. CDR3 sequence (DNA): TGTGCCAGCAGTTACTCCCCGGGACAGGAGTTTGGCGAGCAGTACTTC. This codes for CASSYSPGQEFGEQYF.

This clonotype was detected many times. This chain joins TRBV12-3 or TRBV12-4 and TRBJ2-7; D is tentatively TRBD1 or TRBD2 (7 bases each). The germline V and J ends were trimmed by 5 bases and 6 bases, with 11 bases remaining between them. This CDR3 contains 12 residues. CDR3 sequence: CASSPRGGEQYF. DNA for the CDR3: TGTGCCAGCAGTCCCAGGGGGGGCGAGCAGTACTTC.

As regards this clonotype: Without the conserved terminal phenylalanine or tryptophan, this CDR3 likely stems from a read error. The DNA is left out, because the CDR3 cannot be placed on it with certainty; the CDR3 is given as TCRdb lists it. This chain links TRBV12-3 or TRBV12-4 with TRBJ1-2; the D call of TRBD1 is as the table states it, not checked on the DNA. A total of 12 residues make up the CDR3, ends included. CDR3 loop: CTSSRPGQGSTS.

The chain is built from TRBV6-6 and TRBJ2-1, with D hard to call. Germline loops: CDR1 MNHNY, CDR2 SVGAGI (reference sequence). The V end lost 2 bases, the J end lost 0 bases, and 8 bases lay between the germline ends. The CDR3 contains 15 residues. The CDR3, as DNA: TGTGCCAGCAGTTACATGGCTAGCTCCTACAATGAGCAGTTCTTC. It yields the protein CASSYMASSYNEQFF.

As to this clonotype: Being one base from a much bigger clone, this may be a read error. The chain is built from TRBV12-3 or TRBV12-4 and TRBJ2-7; a weak D match, TRBD1 (5 bases). The CDR3 is 13 amino acids. CDR3 DNA sequence: TGTGCCAGCACCCCTAACCAGGGCGCCGAGCAGTGCTTC. Translated: CASTPNQGAEQCF.

This clonotype was counted between two and nine times. Possible read error: a much larger clone is one base away. This CDR3 is missing its conserved last phenylalanine or tryptophan, likely due to a read error. The chain is built from TRBV11-2 and TRBJ1-6; D gene ambiguous. With 2 bases removed from V and 7 bases from J, the gap between germline ends came to 6 bases. This CDR3 contains 13 residues. Germline CDR1 and CDR2: SGHAT and FQNNGV. The CDR3 region is CASSLPLNSPLHS. CDR3 nucleotides: TGTGCCAGCAGCTTACCCCTAAATTCACCCCTCCACTCT.

Note on this clonotype: The CDR3 end shows no conserved phenylalanine or tryptophan, and so a read error is likely. The gene calls are TRBV5-6 and TRBJ2-1; D could derive from TRBD1 or TRBD2 (5 bases each). V was clipped by 1 base and J by 6 bases, with 8 bases between them. The germline gives CDR1 SGHDT, CDR2 YYEEEE. This CDR3 contains 13 residues. The CDR3 protein is CASSLTGGNEQFL. The CDR3 bases are TGTGCCAGCAGCTTGACTGGGGGCAATGAGCAGTTCCTC.

This clonotype was picked up a small number of times. The chain carries TRBV5-4 and TRBJ2-1; 10 nucleotides line up with TRBD2. The CDR3 sequence is 15 residues long. J lost 9 bases, V lost 6 bases, and 12 bases had no gene match. Germline CDR1 reads SGHNT; CDR2 reads YYREEE (reference sequence). This chain's CDR3 is CASKEGAGGPGEQFF. Here the CDR3 DNA reads TGTGCCAGCAAAGAAGGAGCGGGAGGGCCTGGTGAGCAGTTCTTC. The full variable domain, with the rest looked up from reference TRBV5-4 and TRBJ2-1, is ETGVTQSPTHLIKTRGQQVTLRCSSQSGHNTVSWYQQALGQGPQFIFQYYREEENGRGNFPPRFSGLQFPNYSSELNVNALELDDSALYLCASKEGAGGPGEQFFGPGTRLTVL.

V usage is TRBV7-8 and J usage is TRBJ1-1, with TRBD1 as a possible D gene (5 bases). V lost 5 bases to trimming and J lost 7 bases, with 11 bases between them. The CDR3 is 12 residues long. Looked up from germline, CDR1 is SGHVS and CDR2 is FQNEAQ. CDR3 loop: CASSQMGDEAFF. As DNA, the CDR3 is TGTGCCAGCAGCCAGATGGGGGATGAAGCTTTCTTT.

About this clonotype: One end of the junction does not line up with germline, which may come from a read error. The CDR3 region has the DNA TGTGCCAGCAGCCAAGATAGCACGACAGGGGGACCTTCACCCCTTCACTTT. Protein sequence: CASSQDSTTGGPSPLHF. The chain recombines TRBV4-2 with TRBJ1-6; 9 bases line up with TRBD1. CDR3 length equals 17 residues. Germline values: CDR1 LGHNA, CDR2 YNFKEQ.

This clonotype was observed many times. The chain employs TRBV6-1 and TRBJ2-1, with TRBD2 matching over 9 bases. The trim removed 5 bases at V and 5 bases at J, leaving 7 bases unmatched. Germline CDR1 is MNHNS and CDR2 is SASEGT. The CDR3 length is 15 residues. The CDR3 DNA sequence: TGTGCCAGCAGTCGAGGAGTAGCGGGAGACAATGAGCAGTTCTTC. It encodes CASSRGVAGDNEQFF.

Regarding this clonotype: The CDR3 carries no conserved terminal phenylalanine or tryptophan, so it likely arises from a read error. It is unclear where the CDR3 begins or ends on the DNA, so no DNA is shown, and the CDR3 is as TCRdb lists it. This sequence joins TRBV7-9 and TRBJ2-5; TRBD1 is the table's D call, not checked against the DNA. Germline loops: CDR1 SEHNR, CDR2 FQNEAQ (reference sequence). The CDR3 is 15 residues long, ends included. This CDR3 is CASSLGTLGQETQNY.

This clonotype was picked up one time. The junction departs from the called germline gene at one end, perhaps through a read error. The CDR3 sequence: CASSRAGQGRDQPQHF. The CDR3 nucleotides read TGTGCTAGCAGCCGCGCCGGACAGGGGAGGGACCAGCCCCAGCATTTT. This sequence joins TRBV7-8 and TRBJ1-5; 9 bases align to TRBD1. This CDR3 region has 16 residues. CDR1 and CDR2 from the germline V gene are SGHVS and FQNEAQ. The variable domain in full, completed from reference TRBV7-8 and TRBJ1-5, reads GAGVSQSPRYKVAKRGQDVALRCDPISGHVSLFWYQQALGQGPEFLTYFQNEAQLDKSGLPSDRFFAERPEGSVSTLKIQRTQQEDSAVYLCASSRAGQGRDQPQHFGDGTRLSIL.

The V call is TRBV6-1, the J call TRBJ2-6, with D maybe TRBD1 (5 bases). Germline V CDR1 and CDR2: MNHNS, SASEGT. This CDR3 spans 17 amino acids. V was shortened by 2 bases and J by 6 bases, with 17 bases between the two germline ends. CDR3 DNA sequence: TGTGCCAGCAGTGAAACTCGGGCAGGGATAACGGCCAACGTCCTGACTTTC. Its translation is CASSETRAGITANVLTF.

Concerning this clonotype: A much larger clone sits a single nucleotide away, making a read error possible. This chain uses TRBV28 with TRBJ2-7, with D hard to call. The V gene's germline CDR1 is MDHEN and CDR2 SYDVKM. The CDR3 spans 12 residues. Here the CDR3 DNA reads TGTCCCAGCACCGCCGGACCTAAACAGAAGTACTTC. Amino acids: CPSTAGPKQKYF.

In the case of this clonotype: A read error may produce the germline difference seen at one junction end. The V and J genes are TRBV28 and TRBJ2-1; the D gene is possibly TRBD1 (5 bases). Germline CDR1 reads MDHEN; CDR2 reads SYDVKM. This CDR3 comprises 13 residues. The CDR3 coding sequence is TGTGCCAGCAGTTTATGGTCGGACAATGGGCAGTTCTTC. Translating it yields CASSLWSDNGQFF.

This chain connects TRBV12-3 or TRBV12-4 to TRBJ2-1; no clear D. The CDR3 has 15 residues. The V gene lost 1 base and the J gene lost 0 bases, with 7 bases spanning the gap. The CDR3 sequence: CASSLEAVSYNEQFF. The CDR3 coding sequence is TGTGCCAGCAGTTTAGAGGCGGTCTCCTACAATGAGCAGTTCTTC.

This clonotype appeared a few times. The V call is TRBV6-5, the J call TRBJ1-6, with 8 bases identical to TRBD1. With 4 bases clipped from V and 9 bases from J, the junction kept 11 bases outside the gene matches. CDR3 length: 16 residues. Germline values: CDR1 MNHEY, CDR2 SVGAGI. In DNA, the CDR3 is TGTGCCAGCAGTTTCCGGACAGGGATCGGAGGTTCACCCCTCCACTTT. Encoded protein: CASSFRTGIGGSPLHF.

The V gene is TRBV6-5, the J gene TRBJ2-2; D may be TRBD2 (6 bases). This CDR3 spans 14 amino acids. Germline lookup yields CDR1 MNHEY and CDR2 SVGAGI. The CDR3 region is CTSRFGRNTGELFF. The CDR3, as DNA: TGTACTTCGCGTTTCGGGAGGAACACCGGGGAGCTGTTTTTT.

The V call is TRBV7-9, the J call TRBJ2-7, with D possibly being TRBD1 (5 bases). Germline V lookup: CDR1 SEHNR, CDR2 FQNEAQ (reference sequence). CDR3 length: 14 amino acids. V shed 6 bases and J shed 2 bases, with 14 bases lying between them. Written as DNA, the CDR3 is TGTGCCAGCAGTTTAACAGGCGTCGCCTACGAGCAGTACTTC. This gives the protein CASSLTGVAYEQYF.

The chain recombines TRBV6-6 with TRBJ1-5, with D perhaps TRBD1 (6 bases). Deletions cut 0 bases from V and 2 bases from J, with 8 bases between. The CDR3 covers 15 residues. CDR1 and CDR2 from the germline V gene are MNHNY and SVGAGI (reference sequence). The CDR3: CASSYSRGGNQPQHF. For the CDR3, the DNA is TGTGCCAGCAGTTACTCAAGGGGGGGCAATCAGCCCCAGCATTTT.

The sample holds many counts of this clonotype. This chain joins TRBV29-1 and TRBJ1-1; D call uncertain. The CDR3 consists of 11 residues. Trimming removed 7 bases at V and 3 bases at J, with 9 bases between. Germline assignment: CDR1 SQVTM and CDR2 ANQGSEA. The CDR3 region has the DNA TGCAGCGCCGGACCCTACACTGAAGCTTTCTTT. This gives the protein CSAGPYTEAFF.

In the case of this clonotype: This may arise from a read error, as a much more abundant clone is one base away. This chain uses TRBV6-5 with TRBJ2-5; TRBD1 matches at 12 bases. Germline-derived CDR1 and CDR2 are MNHEY and SVGAGI. The CDR3 loop spans 16 amino acids. The chain's CDR3 is CASSYAPPGTGGTQNF. CDR3 nucleotide sequence: TGTGCCAGCAGTTACGCCCCTCCCGGGACAGGGGGCACCCAGAACTTC.